The 19 T cell receptor beta chains below all came from one sample that was sequenced in a study of neurological immune-mediated disorders. One entry per CDR3 protein results from TCRdb running MiXCR on the 5' RACE reads. In the table there are about 30,000 distinct CDR3 sequences, less than 6% of which are singletons. The sample comprised CD4+ T cells from blood. The source of these receptors is a woman aged 50 to 65 in good health.

This clonotype was counted at least ten times. The rearrangement joins TRBV20-1 to TRBJ2-1; D is unclear. The CDR3 consists of 13 residues. Germline V lookup: CDR1 DFQATT, CDR2 SNEGSKA (reference sequence). V shed 1 base and J shed 9 bases, with 13 bases lying between them. The CDR3 bases are TGCAGTGCTAGAGGACAAACAGACGGTGAGCAGTTCTTC. Encoded protein: CSARGQTDGEQFF.

This clonotype showed up many times. This chain's CDR3 is CSARVVDTQYF. CDR3 nucleotide sequence: TGCAGTGCTAGAGTTGTAGATACGCAGTATTTT. This chain links TRBV20-1 with TRBJ2-3, with D hard to call. Germline loops: CDR1 DFQATT, CDR2 SNEGSKA (reference sequence). V was shortened by 1 base and J by 5 bases, with 4 bases between the two germline ends. This CDR3 contains 11 residues.

This clonotype was seen repeatedly, ten times or more. The chain recombines TRBV5-1 with TRBJ2-5; D unresolved. Germline CDR1 is SGHRS and CDR2 is YFSETQ. Trimming stripped 0 bases from V and 0 bases from J, with 6 bases between. The CDR3 contains 14 residues. The CDR3 DNA sequence: TGCGCCAGCAGCTTGGAGGGAAACCAAGAGACCCAGTACTTC. It codes for CASSLEGNQETQYF.

This clonotype was recorded many times. This rearrangement joins TRBV28 to TRBJ2-7; D may be TRBD1 (6 bases). This CDR3 has 13 amino acids. Germline V gene data show CDR1 as MDHEN and CDR2 as SYDVKM. The germline V and J ends were trimmed by 4 bases and 4 bases, with 11 bases remaining between them. CDR3 DNA: TGTGCCAGCAGTTCCCACGACAGGTACGAGCAGTACTTC. Translating gives CASSSHDRYEQYF.

This clonotype was seen many times. The chain links TRBV20-1 to TRBJ2-3; D is uncertain. Trimming stripped 6 bases from V and 7 bases from J, with 14 bases between. This CDR3 contains 12 residues. The germline V gene encodes CDR1 DFQATT and CDR2 SNEGSKA (reference sequence). This chain's CDR3 is CSAPLGGYTQYF. The CDR3, as DNA: TGCAGTGCCCCGCTCGGCGGATATACGCAGTATTTT.

This clonotype was observed many times. The chain joins TRBV12-3 or TRBV12-4 to TRBJ2-1; the match to TRBD1 covers 9 bases. After removal of 5 bases from V and 7 bases from J, the junction contained 6 bases not matched to a gene. The CDR3 extends over 14 amino acids. CDR3 sequence: CASSKGQGWNEQFF. CDR3 DNA sequence: TGTGCCAGCAGTAAAGGACAGGGGTGGAATGAGCAGTTCTTC.

The CDR3 here is CASASLEGNRQPQHF. The CDR3 DNA reads as TGTGCCAGCGCCTCGTTGGAAGGGAACAGGCAGCCCCAGCATTTT. V is TRBV27 and J is TRBJ1-5; perhaps TRBD1 as D (5 bases). The V and J ends lost 8 bases and 7 bases respectively, with 21 bases between them. The CDR3 is made up of 15 amino acids. CDR1 is MNHEY and CDR2 is SMNVEV in the germline V gene (reference sequence).

Many counts were recorded for this clonotype. The chain combines TRBV20-1 with TRBJ2-5; TRBD2 matches at 9 bases. CDR3 size: 15 residues. Germline CDR1 DFQATT, CDR2 SNEGSKA (reference sequence). Trimming removed 0 bases from V and 4 bases from J; junction bases left unmatched: 6. CDR3 DNA sequence: TGCAGTGCTAGAGATGGCGGGACTAGCTTAGAGACCCAGTACTTC. As protein: CSARDGGTSLETQYF.

The J gene is TRBJ2-2, the V gene TRBV10-3, with 12 bases that match TRBD2. Losses at the gene ends were 4 bases for V and 2 bases for J; bases not matched to a gene: 2. CDR1 is ENHRY, CDR2 SYGVKD, per germline. This CDR3 region has 16 residues. CDR3 in DNA: TGTGCCATCAGTGTGACTAGCGGGGGTAACACCGGGGAGCTGTTTTTT. It is translated as CAISVTSGGNTGELFF.

This clonotype appeared many times. The chain couples TRBV5-6 to TRBJ1-1; a possible D gene is TRBD1 (6 bases). Looked up from germline, CDR1 is SGHDT and CDR2 is YYEEEE. The V end was cut by 5 bases, the J end by 1 base, with 15 bases between. The CDR3 contains 15 residues. The CDR3 sequence: CASSSRGGPNTEAFF. The CDR3 DNA is TGTGCCAGCAGTTCCCGAGGGGGACCGAACACTGAAGCTTTCTTT. Complete variable domain (other parts from reference TRBV5-6 and TRBJ1-1): DAGVTQSPTHLIKTRGQQVTLRCSPKSGHDTVSWYQQALGQGPQFIFQYYEEEERQRGNFPDRFSGHQFPNYSSELNVNALLLGDSALYLCASSSRGGPNTEAFFGQGTRLTVV.

This clonotype was seen at least ten times. The chain employs TRBV28 and TRBJ1-5, with D uncertain. Per the germline V gene, CDR1 is MDHEN and CDR2 is SYDVKM. With 7 bases removed from V and 2 bases from J, the gap between germline ends came to 12 bases. This CDR3 spans 14 amino acids. The CDR3 loop reads CASNWSVRNQPQHF. CDR3 nucleotide sequence: TGTGCCAGCAATTGGTCCGTCCGCAATCAGCCCCAGCATTTT.

This clonotype occurred many times. The rearrangement joins TRBV7-2 to TRBJ2-7; 13 nucleotides line up with TRBD2. Germline values: CDR1 SGHTA, CDR2 FQGNSA. V lost 4 bases to trimming and J lost 1 base; unmatched junction nucleotides: 10. This CDR3 has 18 residues. Written as DNA, the CDR3 is TGTGCCAGCAGCTCCTTTGGGGGACTAGCGGGGCGGTCCTACGAGCAGTACTTC. Protein product: CASSSFGGLAGRSYEQYF.

This clonotype was seen many times. The chain employs TRBV11-2 and TRBJ2-1; TRBD2 agrees at 7 bases. The germline V gene encodes CDR1 SGHAT and CDR2 FQNNGV. The CDR3 loop spans 17 amino acids. V gave up 2 bases and J gave up 2 bases; unmatched junction bases: 9. CDR3 loop: CASSLFAGAGTYNEQFF. DNA for the CDR3: TGTGCCAGCAGCTTATTTGCGGGAGCGGGTACCTACAATGAGCAGTTCTTC.

This clonotype was seen at least ten times. This chain uses TRBV19 with TRBJ2-7; D remains ambiguous. The CDR3 is made up of 13 amino acids. The germline CDR1 and CDR2 sequences are LNHDA and SQIVND (reference sequence). The germline V and J ends were trimmed by 6 bases and 3 bases, with 12 bases remaining between them. CDR3 nucleotides: TGTGCCAGTAGGTCCCCGTCGGGCTACGAGCAGTACTTC. Translated, it gives CASRSPSGYEQYF.

This clonotype was counted many times. V gene TRBV28 combines with J gene TRBJ2-1; 7 bases map to TRBD2. Germline trimming cut 4 bases from V and 0 bases from J; bases unmatched to any gene: 6. Germline CDR1 reads MDHEN; CDR2 reads SYDVKM. CDR3 length: 16 amino acids. The CDR3, as DNA: TGTGCCAGCAGTTCCGCTAGCGGCAGCTCCTACAATGAGCAGTTCTTC. It specifies CASSSASGSSYNEQFF.

This clonotype was seen many times. V usage is TRBV28 and J usage is TRBJ2-7, with D possibly being TRBD2 (6 bases). Deletions cut 5 bases from V and 6 bases from J, with 17 bases between. This CDR3 spans 14 amino acids. Germline V gene sequence: CDR1 MDHEN, CDR2 SYDVKM. Written as DNA, the CDR3 is TGTGCCAGCAGTCTTAGTTCCCCGGAGGGCGAGCAGTACTTC. Translation gives CASSLSSPEGEQYF.

This clonotype has ten or more counts. This rearrangement joins TRBV28 to TRBJ1-2; 7 bases fit TRBD1. Unmatched junction bases numbered 9, after V lost 4 bases and J lost 4 bases. CDR3 length equals 15 residues. Germline-derived CDR1 and CDR2 are MDHEN and SYDVKM. CDR3 amino acids: CASSSNQGQLYGYTF. The CDR3 bases are TGTGCCAGCAGTTCAAATCAGGGACAGCTCTATGGCTACACCTTC.

This clonotype appeared many times. The J gene is TRBJ2-3, the V gene TRBV20-1, with 13 bases fitting TRBD2. Germline assignment: CDR1 DFQATT and CDR2 SNEGSKA (reference sequence). The CDR3 runs to 16 residues. With 2 bases clipped from V and 2 bases from J, the junction kept 4 bases outside the gene matches. CDR3 sequence reads: CSARSGTSGNTDTQYF. The CDR3 DNA reads TGCAGTGCTAGATCTGGGACTAGCGGGAACACAGATACGCAGTATTTT.

The sample holds many counts of this clonotype. The chain is built from TRBV4-3 and TRBJ2-3, with 8 bases lining up with TRBD2. CDR3 length equals 14 residues. Germline CDR1 and CDR2: LGHNA and YSLEER. The trim removed 5 bases at V and 2 bases at J, leaving 3 bases unmatched. This CDR3 is CASSYSGATDTQYF. The CDR3 DNA follows: TGCGCCAGCAGCTATAGCGGGGCCACAGATACGCAGTATTTT.